There are a few counts of the clone carrying this TCR beta chain. The sample originates from a study of blood T cells in healthy people across ages. CDR1 is MNHEY and CDR2 is SVGEGT in the germline V gene. This CDR3 contains 18 residues. Trimming took off 0 bases at V and 0 bases at J, with 17 bases between the two ends. A second PCR, run for about 7 to 11 cycles, used a sample-barcoded 5' primer plus a J-beta primer mix. All cDNA molecules were each tagged by a template-switch adaptor with 12 random nucleotides. TCRdb re-analysed the 5' RACE reads in MiXCR, keeping a single row per CDR3 protein. The table lists around 1,500,000 distinct CDR3 sequences, about 28% of them singletons.

This clonotype was sampled from a woman in her 30s in good health. The sequenced sample consisted of blood. The chain links TRBV6-2 or TRBV6-3 to TRBJ1-1, with D perhaps TRBD1 (5 bases). The CDR3 spells CASSYSWLGGDMNTEAFF. The CDR3 DNA reads as TGTGCCAGCAGTTACTCGTGGCTCGGGGGGGATATGAACACTGAAGCTTTCTTT.